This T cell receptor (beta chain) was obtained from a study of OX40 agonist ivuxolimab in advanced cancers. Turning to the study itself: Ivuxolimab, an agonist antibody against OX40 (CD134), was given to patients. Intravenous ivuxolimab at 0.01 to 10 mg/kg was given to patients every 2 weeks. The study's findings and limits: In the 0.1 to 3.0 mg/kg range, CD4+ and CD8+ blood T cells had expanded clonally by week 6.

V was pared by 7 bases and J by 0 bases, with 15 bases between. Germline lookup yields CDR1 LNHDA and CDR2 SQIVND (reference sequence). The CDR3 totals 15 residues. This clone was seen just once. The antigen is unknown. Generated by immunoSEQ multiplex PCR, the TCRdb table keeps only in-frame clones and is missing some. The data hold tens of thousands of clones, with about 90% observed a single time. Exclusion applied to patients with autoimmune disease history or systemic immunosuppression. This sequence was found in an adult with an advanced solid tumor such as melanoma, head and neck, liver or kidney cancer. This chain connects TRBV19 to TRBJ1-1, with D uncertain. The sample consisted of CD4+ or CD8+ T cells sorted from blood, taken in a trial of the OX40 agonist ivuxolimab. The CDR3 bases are TGTGCCAGTAAGGTTATTGGCAGCTTGAACACTGAAGCTTTCTTT. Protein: CASKVIGSLNTEAFF. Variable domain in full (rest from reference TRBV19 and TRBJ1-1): DGGITQSPKYLFRKEGQNVTLSCEQNLNHDAMYWYRQDPGQGLRLIYYSQIVNDFQKGDIAEGYSVSREKKESFPLTVTSAQKNPTAFYLCASKVIGSLNTEAFFGQGTRLTVV.